Presented here are 4 T cell receptor beta chains from one specimen sequenced in a study of radiotherapy plus CTLA-4 blockade in lung cancer (dated by TCRdb to about 2018). The receptor library was made with the immunoSEQ multiplex PCR assay. Here the immuneACCESS table is served through TCRdb, limited to in-frame sequences with V and J called. Missing clones are a known gap in these copies; in checked studies unresolved V genes cover under half, and the rest lacks a known reason. This sample has 100,000 to 150,000 clones in its table, and just under 90% of those were observed once. The ten largest clones take up 6.9% of the sample. This specimen was peripheral blood, taken from a patient treated with radiotherapy plus ipilimumab. The receptor source for this set is a human donor with non-small cell lung cancer that progressed on radiotherapy plus ipilimumab.

This sequence joins TRBV5-1 and TRBJ2-1; 12 nucleotides match TRBD2. J was trimmed by 5 bases and V by 2 bases; bases with no gene match: 2. The CDR3 runs 15 residues. In germline, CDR1 is SGHRS, CDR2 YFSETQ. The CDR3 bases are TGCGCCAGCAGCTTTCTAGCGGGAGGGAACAATGAGCAGTTCTTC. Translating gives CASSFLAGGNNEQFF. The entire variable domain, with the rest obtained from reference TRBV5-1 and TRBJ2-1, is as follows: KAGVTQTPRYLIKTRGQQVTLSCSPISGHRSVSWYQQTPGQGLQFLFEYFSETQRNKGNFPGRFSGRQFSNSRSEMNVSTLELGDSALYLCASSFLAGGNNEQFFGPGTRLTVL.

The chain is built from TRBV9 and TRBJ2-2, with D uncertain. V shed 0 bases and J shed 4 bases, with 10 bases lying between them. Germline CDR1 reads SGDLS; CDR2 reads YYNGEE. There are 15 residues in the CDR3. The CDR3 DNA sequence: TGTGCCAGCAGCGTAGTATCCTCGGGCACCGGGGAGCTGTTTTTT. Encoded protein: CASSVVSSGTGELFF. Full variable domain (outside the CDR3, taken from reference TRBV9 and TRBJ2-2): DSGVTQTPKHLITATGQRVTLRCSPRSGDLSVYWYQQSLDQGLQFLIQYYNGEERAKGNILERFSAQQFPDLHSELNLSSLELGDSALYFCASSVVSSGTGELFFGEGSRLTVL.

The chain recombines TRBV10-1 with TRBJ2-2; TRBD1 matches at 7 bases. CDR3 length: 14 residues. V lost 10 bases and J lost 1; bases outside the gene matches: 6. The germline V gene encodes CDR1 WNHNN and CDR2 SYGVQD (reference sequence). CDR3 in DNA: TGCGCCAACAGGACAGGACAGAACACCGGGGAGCTGTTTTTT. As protein: CANRTGQNTGELFF.

This clone came up once. The genes are TRBV6-6 and TRBJ1-5; 10 bases line up with TRBD1. The CDR3 loop spans 16 amino acids. The V gene's germline CDR1 is MNHNY and CDR2 SVGAGI (reference sequence). The V segment lost 2 bases and the J segment 3 bases; nucleotides outside the gene matches: 4. The CDR3 reads CASSYRDRGPNQPQHF. DNA of the CDR3: TGTGCCAGCAGTTACAGGGACAGGGGACCCAATCAGCCCCAGCATTTT.